The 8 T cell receptor beta chains below come from one sample, sequenced in a study of beta chain features in type 1 diabetes (dated by TCRdb to between 2017 and 2018). Findings and caveats that apply to the study as a whole: In all four CD4+ subsets, TCRB CDR3 length was moderately but significantly shorter in type 1 diabetes patients.

The library came from the immunoSEQ multiplex PCR assay. The entire amount of isolated RNA was reverse transcribed using the High Capacity cDNA Reverse Transcription Kit, so the sequenced TCRB transcripts were expressed ones. TCRdb's version of the immuneACCESS table is confined to in-frame rearrangements and falls short of the full clone set. An unresolved V gene accounts for under half of the shortfall where checked; the remainder is of unknown origin. The sample records 20,000 to 30,000 clones, approximately 53% of which are singletons. 0.3% of the sample is held by the ten biggest clonotypes. Their antigens remain unidentified. Sequences were obtained from stem cell memory CD4+ T cells from blood. Reading the label with the study, this specimen's cell subset or site is: stem cell-like memory CD4+ T cells. These receptors all come from a young man with type 1 diabetes.

The CDR3 loop reads CASRRTVNTDTQYF. The CDR3, as DNA: TGCGCCAGCAGGCGGACAGTCAACACAGATACGCAGTATTTT. This chain links TRBV5-1 with TRBJ2-3, with a possible D match to TRBD1 (6 bases). Germline V gene lookup returns CDR1 SGHRS and CDR2 YFSETQ. Between the trimmed V and J ends, which lost 5 bases and 2 bases, there was a span of 12 bases. This CDR3 is built from 14 residues.

The rearrangement links TRBV6-5 to TRBJ2-5; tentative D call: TRBD2 (6 bases). V lost 6 bases and J lost 3, with 17 bases in between. In germline, CDR1 is MNHEY, CDR2 SVGAGI. The length of the CDR3 is 15 residues. The CDR3 reads CASRSWGTQEETQYF. The CDR3 coding sequence is TGTGCCAGCAGGTCTTGGGGGACTCAAGAAGAGACCCAGTACTTC.

This clone occurred a few times. This sequence joins TRBV20-1 and TRBJ1-2; D is undetermined. Germline V lookup: CDR1 DFQATT, CDR2 SNEGSKA (reference sequence). The V and J ends lost 6 bases and 8 bases respectively, with 10 bases between them. CDR3 length: 10 amino acids. Written as DNA, the CDR3 is TGCAGTGCCCCGGAGGGAGGCTACACCTTC. As protein: CSAPEGGYTF.

This clone was recorded a few times. V usage is TRBV19 and J usage is TRBJ2-4; possibly TRBD1 for D (7 bases). Germline V gene lookup returns CDR1 LNHDA and CDR2 SQIVND (reference sequence). Trimming cost V 0 bases and J 0 bases, with 12 bases left between them. CDR3 length equals 17 residues. CDR3 loop: CASSIEGGGGAKNIQYF. As DNA, the CDR3 is TGTGCCAGTAGTATAGAAGGAGGGGGCGGAGCCAAAAACATTCAGTACTTC.

The J gene is TRBJ2-1, the V gene TRBV28, with TRBD2 identical over 9 bases. J was trimmed by 2 bases and V by 4 bases; bases with no gene match: 15. CDR3 length equals 19 residues. Germline CDR1 is MDHEN and CDR2 is SYDVKM. The CDR3 DNA sequence: TGTGCCAGCAGTTCCCCGAGTCAGGGAGGACTAGCGACCTACAATGAGCAGTTCTTC. This translates into CASSSPSQGGLATYNEQFF.

V gene TRBV18 combines with J gene TRBJ2-7; D may be TRBD1 (6 bases). The CDR3 contains 15 residues. The V gene's germline CDR1 is KGHSH and CDR2 LQKENI. V dropped 5 bases and J dropped 0 bases, with 14 bases sitting between them. This CDR3 is CASSSTGTTSYEQYF. In DNA, the CDR3 is TGTGCCAGCTCATCAACCGGGACAACCTCCTACGAGCAGTACTTC.

Here the CDR3 reads CASRSNYGYTF. The CDR3 DNA reads TGTGCCAGCAGGAGTAACTATGGCTACACCTTC. V is TRBV6-1 and J is TRBJ1-2; D gene unclear. V dropped 6 bases and J dropped 1 base, with 3 bases sitting between them. The CDR3 loop spans 11 amino acids. Germline V lookup: CDR1 MNHNS, CDR2 SASEGT.

CDR3 coding DNA: TGCGCCAGCAGCTCCAGAGGCTCTGGGGCCAACGTCCTGACTTTC. Amino acid sequence: CASSSRGSGANVLTF. The V gene is TRBV5-1, the J gene TRBJ2-6; D is undetermined. CDR3 size: 15 residues. Germline CDR1 and CDR2: SGHRS and YFSETQ. V lost 3 bases and J 0 bases, leaving 7 bases between the germline ends.